This T cell receptor (beta chain) emerged from a study of T cells in Graves' hyperthyroidism and ophthalmopathy. Study-level background: Initial diagnosis, before any treatment, was when peripheral blood was collected. Study conclusions and caveats: Blood also contained most expanded thyroid clonotypes above 0.001.

From RNA transcripts, TCR beta CDR3 regions were amplified. Initially, a first-round RT-PCR of the TCR CDR3 employed the HTBI primer set. TCRdb fed the multiplex PCR reads into MiXCR, producing one record per CDR3 protein. The sample records roughly 800,000 distinct CDR3 sequences, more than 30% being singletons. Turning to this clonotype: Its antigen is not known.

For the diagnoses, clinical symptoms, serum thyroxine and TRAb, thyroid ultrasound and orbital computed tomography were used. The PBMCs had their origin in around 9.1 ml of fresh peripheral blood. The CDR3 runs to 14 residues. CDR1 is DFQATT, CDR2 SNEGSKA, per germline (reference sequence). Trimming cost V 0 bases and J 9 bases; bases outside gene matches: 7. The TCR comes from a man between 18 and 35 years old with Graves' hyperthyroidism. The gene calls are TRBV20-1 and TRBJ1-5; 8 positions agree with TRBD1. Material: blood. CDR3 nucleotide sequence: TGCAGTGCTAGAGAGGGACAGGTGCAGATGCCCCAGCATTTT. This translates into CSAREGQVQMPQHF.